The present T cell receptor (beta chain) was sequenced within a study of T cell responses to AZD1222 COVID-19 vaccine. Whole-study results and caveats: Repertoires were obtained solely post-peak T cell response.

Remarks on this clone: Antigen unknown.

Sequenced by immunoSEQ multiplex PCR; TCRdb stores in-frame clones only, minus some. Of 150,000 to 200,000 clones in the sample, over 85% were seen once. Per the germline V gene, CDR1 is SGHRS and CDR2 is YFSETQ. This CDR3 spans 13 amino acids. Trimming stripped 5 bases from V and 5 bases from J, with 14 bases between. The rearrangement uses TRBV5-1 and TRBJ2-7, with D perhaps matching TRBD1 (5 bases). This material consisted of peripheral blood, taken on day 0 of AZD1222 vaccination. This receptor was obtained from an adult in good health. The CDR3 DNA reads as TGCGCCAGCAGTTTCAGGGTACGGGACGAGCAGTACTTC. Its protein is CASSFRVRDEQYF.